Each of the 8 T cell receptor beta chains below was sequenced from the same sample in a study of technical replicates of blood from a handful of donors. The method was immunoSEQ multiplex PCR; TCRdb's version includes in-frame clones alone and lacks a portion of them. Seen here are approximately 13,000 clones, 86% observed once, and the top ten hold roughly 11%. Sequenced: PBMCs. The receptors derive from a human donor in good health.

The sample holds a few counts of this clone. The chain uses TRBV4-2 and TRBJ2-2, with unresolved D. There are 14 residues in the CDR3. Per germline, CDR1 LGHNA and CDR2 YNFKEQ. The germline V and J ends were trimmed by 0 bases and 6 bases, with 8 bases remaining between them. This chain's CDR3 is CASSQEGEAGELFF. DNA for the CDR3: TGTGCCAGCAGCCAAGAGGGCGAAGCCGGGGAGCTGTTTTTT.

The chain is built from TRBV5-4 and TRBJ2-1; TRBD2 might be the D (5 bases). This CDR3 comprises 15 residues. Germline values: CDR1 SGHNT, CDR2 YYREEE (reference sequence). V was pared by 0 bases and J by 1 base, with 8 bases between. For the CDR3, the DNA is TGTGCCAGCAGCTTGGACGGGGTTTCCTACAATGAGCAGTTCTTC. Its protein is CASSLDGVSYNEQFF.

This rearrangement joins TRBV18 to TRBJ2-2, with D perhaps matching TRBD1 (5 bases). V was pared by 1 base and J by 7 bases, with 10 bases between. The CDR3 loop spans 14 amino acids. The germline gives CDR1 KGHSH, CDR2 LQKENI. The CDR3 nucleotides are TGTGCCAGCTCACCACGTGGGGCAGGCGGGGAGCTGTTTTTT. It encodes CASSPRGAGGELFF.

CDR3 coding DNA: TGCAGCGTTCAGCGAGAGACCCAGTACTTC. This translates into CSVQRETQYF. This chain joins TRBV29-1 and TRBJ2-5, with no clear D. Per germline, CDR1 SQVTM and CDR2 ANQGSEA. Trimming took off 5 bases at V and 4 bases at J, with 5 bases between the two ends. The CDR3 extends over 10 amino acids.

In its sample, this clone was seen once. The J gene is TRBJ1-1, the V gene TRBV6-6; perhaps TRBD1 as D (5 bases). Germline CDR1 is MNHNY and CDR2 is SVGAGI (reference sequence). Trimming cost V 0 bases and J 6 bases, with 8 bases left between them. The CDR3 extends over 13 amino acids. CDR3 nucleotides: TGTGCCAGCAGTTACTCGAGCAGGGCTGAAGCTTTCTTT. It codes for CASSYSSRAEAFF.

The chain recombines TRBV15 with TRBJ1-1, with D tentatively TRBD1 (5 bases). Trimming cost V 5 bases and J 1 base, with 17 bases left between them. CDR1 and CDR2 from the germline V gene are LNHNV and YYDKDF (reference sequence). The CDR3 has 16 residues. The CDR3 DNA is TGTGCCACCAGCCCGAGTGGTCCAGGGTCGAACACTGAAGCTTTCTTT. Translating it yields CATSPSGPGSNTEAFF.

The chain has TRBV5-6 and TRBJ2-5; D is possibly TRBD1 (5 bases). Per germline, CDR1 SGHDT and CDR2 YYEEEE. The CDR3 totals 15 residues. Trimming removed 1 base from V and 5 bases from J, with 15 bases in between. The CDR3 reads CASSLNRAQGETQYF. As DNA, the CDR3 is TGTGCCAGCAGCTTGAACCGGGCCCAGGGCGAGACCCAGTACTTC.

Written as DNA, the CDR3 is TGCGCCAGCAGCCCTCCTGAGACAGGGTACGCCGGGGAGCTGTTTTTT. Encoded protein: CASSPPETGYAGELFF. V usage is TRBV4-1 and J usage is TRBJ2-2; 7 bases line up with TRBD1. The V segment lost 4 bases and the J segment 6 bases; nucleotides outside the gene matches: 11. Looked up from germline, CDR1 is MGHRA and CDR2 is YSYEKL. CDR3 length: 16 amino acids.